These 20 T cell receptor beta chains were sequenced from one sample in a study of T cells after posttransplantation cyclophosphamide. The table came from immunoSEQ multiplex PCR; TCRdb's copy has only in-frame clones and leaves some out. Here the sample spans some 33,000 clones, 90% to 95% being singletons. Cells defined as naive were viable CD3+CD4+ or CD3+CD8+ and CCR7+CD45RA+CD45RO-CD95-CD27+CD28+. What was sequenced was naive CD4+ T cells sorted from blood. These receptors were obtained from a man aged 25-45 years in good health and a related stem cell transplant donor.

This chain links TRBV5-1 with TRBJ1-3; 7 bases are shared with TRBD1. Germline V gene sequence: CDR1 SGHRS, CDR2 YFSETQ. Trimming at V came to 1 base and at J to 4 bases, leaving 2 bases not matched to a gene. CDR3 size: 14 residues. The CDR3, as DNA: TGCGCCAGCAGCTTGACAGGGGAAGGAAACACCATATATTTT. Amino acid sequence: CASSLTGEGNTIYF. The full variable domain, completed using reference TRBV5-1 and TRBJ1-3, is KAGVTQTPRYLIKTRGQQVTLSCSPISGHRSVSWYQQTPGQGLQFLFEYFSETQRNKGNFPGRFSGRQFSNSRSEMNVSTLELGDSALYLCASSLTGEGNTIYFGEGSWLTVV.

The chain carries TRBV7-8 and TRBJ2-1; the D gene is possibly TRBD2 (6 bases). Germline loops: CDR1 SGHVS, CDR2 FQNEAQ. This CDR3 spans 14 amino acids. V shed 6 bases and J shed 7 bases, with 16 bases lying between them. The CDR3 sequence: CASRHRESANEQFF. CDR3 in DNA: TGTGCCAGCAGGCACCGGGAGTCCGCGAATGAGCAGTTCTTC.

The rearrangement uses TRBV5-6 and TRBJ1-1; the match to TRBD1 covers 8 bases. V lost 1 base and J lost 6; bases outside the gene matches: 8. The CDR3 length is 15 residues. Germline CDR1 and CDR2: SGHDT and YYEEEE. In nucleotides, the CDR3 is TGTGCCAGCAGCTTGTATGCTCAGGGGGCGGCTGAAGCTTTCTTT. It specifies CASSLYAQGAAEAFF.

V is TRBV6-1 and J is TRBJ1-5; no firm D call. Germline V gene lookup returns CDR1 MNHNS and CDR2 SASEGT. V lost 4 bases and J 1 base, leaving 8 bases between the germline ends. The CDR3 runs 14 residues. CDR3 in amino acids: CASSAGISNQPQHF. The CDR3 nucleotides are TGTGCCAGCAGTGCTGGCATAAGCAATCAGCCCCAGCATTTT.

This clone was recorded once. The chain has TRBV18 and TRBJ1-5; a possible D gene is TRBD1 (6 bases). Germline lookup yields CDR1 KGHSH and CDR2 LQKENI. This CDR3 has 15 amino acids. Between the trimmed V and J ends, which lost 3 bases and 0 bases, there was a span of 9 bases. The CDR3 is CASSPGTISNQPQHF. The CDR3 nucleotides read TGTGCCAGCTCACCGGGGACAATTAGCAATCAGCCCCAGCATTTT.

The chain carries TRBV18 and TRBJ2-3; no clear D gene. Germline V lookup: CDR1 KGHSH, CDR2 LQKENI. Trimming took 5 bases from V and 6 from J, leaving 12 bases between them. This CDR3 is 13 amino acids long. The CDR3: CASSSLFLDTQYF. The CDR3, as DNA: TGTGCCAGCTCATCCCTGTTTCTCGATACGCAGTATTTT.

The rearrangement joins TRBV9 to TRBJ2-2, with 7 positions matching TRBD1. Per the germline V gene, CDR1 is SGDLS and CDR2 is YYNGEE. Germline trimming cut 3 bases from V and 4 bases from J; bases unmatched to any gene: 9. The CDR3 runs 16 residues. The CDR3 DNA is TGTGCCAGCAGCGGGGCAGGGGGTGGTGGCACCGGGGAGCTGTTTTTT. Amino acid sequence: CASSGAGGGGTGELFF.

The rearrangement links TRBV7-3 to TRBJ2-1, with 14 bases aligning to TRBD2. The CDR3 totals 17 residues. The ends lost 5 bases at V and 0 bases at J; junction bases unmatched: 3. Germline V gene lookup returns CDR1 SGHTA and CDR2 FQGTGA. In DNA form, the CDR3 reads TGTGCCAGCAGCCCCGGACTAGCGGGGGGCTCCTACAATGAGCAGTTCTTC. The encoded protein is CASSPGLAGGSYNEQFF.

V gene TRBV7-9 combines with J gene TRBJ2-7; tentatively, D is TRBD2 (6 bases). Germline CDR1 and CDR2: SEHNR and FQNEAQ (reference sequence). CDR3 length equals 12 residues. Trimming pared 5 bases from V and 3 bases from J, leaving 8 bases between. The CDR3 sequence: CASSRGLYEQYF. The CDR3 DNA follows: TGTGCCAGCAGCCGGGGACTCTACGAGCAGTACTTC.

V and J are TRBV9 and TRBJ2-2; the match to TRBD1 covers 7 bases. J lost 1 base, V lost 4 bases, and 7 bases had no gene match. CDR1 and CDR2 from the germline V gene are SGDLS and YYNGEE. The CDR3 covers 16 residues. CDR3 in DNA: TGTGCCAGCAGCCCCCCCGGGACAGTGAACACCGGGGAGCTGTTTTTT. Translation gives CASSPPGTVNTGELFF.

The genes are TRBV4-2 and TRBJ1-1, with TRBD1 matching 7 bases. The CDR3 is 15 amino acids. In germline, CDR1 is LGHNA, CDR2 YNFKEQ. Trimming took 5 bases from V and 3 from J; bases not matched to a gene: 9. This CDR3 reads CASSVQGDRDTEAFF. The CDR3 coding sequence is TGTGCCAGCAGCGTGCAGGGGGATCGGGACACTGAAGCTTTCTTT.

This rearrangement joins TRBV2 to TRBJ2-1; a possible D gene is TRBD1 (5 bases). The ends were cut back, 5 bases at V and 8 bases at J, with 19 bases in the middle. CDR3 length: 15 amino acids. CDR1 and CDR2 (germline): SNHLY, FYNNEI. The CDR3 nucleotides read TGTGCCAGCAGTTTAGACAGAGAGCTTATCGATGAGCAGTTCTTC. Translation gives CASSLDRELIDEQFF.

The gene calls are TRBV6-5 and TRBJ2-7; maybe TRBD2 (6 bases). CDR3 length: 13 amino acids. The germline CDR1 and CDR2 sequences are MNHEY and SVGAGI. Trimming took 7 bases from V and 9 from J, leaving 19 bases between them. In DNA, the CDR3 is TGTGCCAGCACCTACAGGCGGGGAGATGGGCAGTACTTC. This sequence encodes CASTYRRGDGQYF.

CDR3 DNA sequence: TGTGCCAGCAGCGTGAGGGCGGGACAGAGTGGAGGCTACACCTTC. Amino acids: CASSVRAGQSGGYTF. This sequence joins TRBV9 and TRBJ1-2; 7 positions agree with TRBD1. The V gene end was trimmed by 2 bases and the J gene end by 8 bases; junction bases not matched to a gene: 12. CDR1 and CDR2 (germline): SGDLS, YYNGEE. CDR3 length equals 15 residues.

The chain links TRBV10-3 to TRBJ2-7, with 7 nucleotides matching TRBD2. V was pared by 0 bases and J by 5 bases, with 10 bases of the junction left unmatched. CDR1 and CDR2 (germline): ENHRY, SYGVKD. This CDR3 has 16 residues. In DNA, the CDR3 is TGTGCCATCAGTGAGTCGGGGGGAGGGGTACGGAACGAGCAGTACTTC. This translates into CAISESGGGVRNEQYF.

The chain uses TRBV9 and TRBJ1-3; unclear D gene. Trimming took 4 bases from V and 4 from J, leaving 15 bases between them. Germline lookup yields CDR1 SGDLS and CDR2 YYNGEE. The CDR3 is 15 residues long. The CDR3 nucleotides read TGTGCCAGCAGCCCCCTTGGAGGGAGCGGAAACACCATATATTTT. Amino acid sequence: CASSPLGGSGNTIYF.

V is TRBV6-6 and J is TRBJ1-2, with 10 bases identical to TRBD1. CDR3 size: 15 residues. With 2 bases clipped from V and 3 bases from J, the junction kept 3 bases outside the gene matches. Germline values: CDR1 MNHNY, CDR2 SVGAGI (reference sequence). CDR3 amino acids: CASSYTGQGHYGYTF. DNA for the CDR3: TGTGCCAGCAGTTACACGGGACAGGGGCACTATGGCTACACCTTC.

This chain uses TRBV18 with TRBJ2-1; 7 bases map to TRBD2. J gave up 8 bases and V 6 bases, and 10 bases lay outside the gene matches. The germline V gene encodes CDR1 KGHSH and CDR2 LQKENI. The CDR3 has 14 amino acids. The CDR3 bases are TGTGCCAGCTCCGTTAGCGGGCGGGGCGATGAGCAGTTCTTC. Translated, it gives CASSVSGRGDEQFF.

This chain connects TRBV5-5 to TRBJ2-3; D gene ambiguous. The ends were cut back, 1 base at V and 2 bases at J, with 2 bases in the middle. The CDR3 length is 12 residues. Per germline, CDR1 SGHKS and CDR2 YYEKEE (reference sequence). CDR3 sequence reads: CASSLLTDTQYF. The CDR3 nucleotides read TGTGCCAGCAGCTTGCTCACAGATACGCAGTATTTT.

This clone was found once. The CDR3 nucleotides read TGCAGCGTTCAGGGGCCTGGGGCCAACGTCCTGACTTTC. As protein: CSVQGPGANVLTF. The J gene is TRBJ2-6, the V gene TRBV29-1; D is possibly TRBD1 (6 bases). Trimming left V 5 bases short and J 2 bases short, with 7 bases between. The CDR3 runs to 13 residues. Germline assignment: CDR1 SQVTM and CDR2 ANQGSEA.